The 19 T cell receptor beta chains given below trace back to one sample, sequenced in a study of early T cells in non-severe SARS-CoV-2 infection. Each CDR3 protein is one row after TCRdb ran MiXCR on the 5' RACE reads. In the table there are about 110,000 distinct CDR3 sequences, roughly 12% of which are singletons. Sequenced sample: whole blood. These TCRs come from an adult who was a healthcare worker with PCR-confirmed SARS-CoV-2 infection or an uninfected control (not recorded which).

There are many counts of this clonotype. The chain recombines TRBV5-1 with TRBJ1-2; D unresolved. CDR1 is SGHRS and CDR2 is YFSETQ in the germline V gene. CDR3 length: 15 amino acids. The germline V and J ends were trimmed by 6 bases and 4 bases, with 19 bases remaining between them. CDR3: CASTPSGGPTYGYTF. DNA of the CDR3: TGCGCCAGCACCCCCAGTGGAGGACCGACCTATGGCTACACCTTC.

This clonotype has only a few counts. The gene calls are TRBV29-1 and TRBJ2-1, with D unresolved. The V gene lost 6 bases and the J gene lost 6 bases, with 12 bases spanning the gap. CDR1 and CDR2 (germline): SQVTM, ANQGSEA. CDR3 length: 12 residues. The CDR3 bases are TGCAGCGTAGTAAATTCGGGCAATGAGCAGTTCTTC. Protein sequence: CSVVNSGNEQFF.

This clonotype showed up just a few times. The chain combines TRBV20-1 with TRBJ1-3, with TRBD1 matching over 7 bases. Germline CDR1 is DFQATT and CDR2 is SNEGSKA (reference sequence). There are 14 residues in the CDR3. Germline trimming cut 5 bases from V and 0 bases from J; bases unmatched to any gene: 4. In DNA, the CDR3 is TGCAGTGCTGTCGGACAGGACTCTGGAAACACCATATATTTT. It translates to CSAVGQDSGNTIYF.

Ten or more counts support this clonotype. The CDR3: CASSEGGTGGNQPQHF. The CDR3 DNA sequence: TGTGCCAGCAGTGAAGGGGGGACAGGGGGCAATCAGCCCCAGCATTTT. The chain carries TRBV25-1 and TRBJ1-5; TRBD1 aligns across 10 bases. J gave up 2 bases and V 2 bases, and 3 bases lay outside the gene matches. The germline CDR1 and CDR2 sequences are MGHDK and SYGVNS. The CDR3 is 16 residues long.

This clonotype was seen many times. The chain employs TRBV5-4 and TRBJ1-1; D is unclear. V lost 0 bases, J lost 8 bases, and 11 bases lay in between. This CDR3 is built from 13 residues. Germline CDR1 SGHNT, CDR2 YYREEE (reference sequence). CDR3 residues: CASSLVGEGEAFF. The CDR3 DNA sequence: TGTGCCAGCAGCTTGGTTGGAGAAGGGGAAGCTTTCTTT.

V and J are TRBV11-3 and TRBJ1-2; a possible D gene is TRBD1 (5 bases). CDR1 and CDR2 (germline): SGHNT, YENEEA. This CDR3 has 14 residues. V gave up 3 bases and J gave up 0 bases, with 8 bases separating them. The CDR3 sequence: CASSLGRANYGYTF. The CDR3 coding sequence is TGTGCCAGCAGCTTGGGACGCGCTAACTATGGCTACACCTTC.

The rearrangement uses TRBV7-6 and TRBJ2-3, with 7 bases aligning to TRBD2. The germline V gene has CDR1 SGHVS and CDR2 FNYEAQ. This CDR3 spans 15 amino acids. Trimming at V came to 8 bases and at J to 5 bases, leaving 13 bases not matched to a gene. The CDR3 spells CASCEGPREIDTQYF. CDR3 DNA sequence: TGTGCCAGCTGTGAGGGTCCGCGGGAGATAGATACGCAGTATTTT.

In its sample, this clonotype was seen a few times. The chain couples TRBV30 to TRBJ1-5; TRBD1 is a possible D gene (6 bases). Germline CDR1 reads GTSNPN; CDR2 reads SVGIG (reference sequence). This CDR3 contains 15 residues. Trimming removed 4 bases from V and 5 bases from J, with 18 bases in between. This chain's CDR3 is CAWTSRGGPHQPQHF. For the CDR3, the DNA is TGTGCCTGGACTTCAAGGGGGGGGCCCCATCAGCCCCAGCATTTT. The full variable domain, completed using reference TRBV30 and TRBJ1-5, is SQTIHQWPATLVQPVGSPLSLECTVEGTSNPNLYWYRQAAGRGLQLLFYSVGIGQISSEVPQNLSASRPQDRQFILSSKKLLLSDSGFYLCAWTSRGGPHQPQHFGDGTRLSIL.

This clonotype was seen a handful of times. The rearrangement joins TRBV5-5 to TRBJ1-2; D perhaps matches TRBD1 (6 bases). Trimming stripped 2 bases from V and 7 bases from J, with 15 bases between. Per germline, CDR1 SGHKS and CDR2 YYEKEE (reference sequence). The CDR3 extends over 14 amino acids. The DNA for the CDR3 is TGTGCCAGCAGCTTCTCCAGGGGAGCTGGTGGCTACACCTTC. This sequence encodes CASSFSRGAGGYTF.

The sample holds many counts of this clonotype. The chain links TRBV11-3 to TRBJ2-1, with a weak D call TRBD1 (6 bases). V lost 5 bases and J lost 2, with 13 bases in between. The germline gives CDR1 SGHNT, CDR2 YENEEA. This CDR3 is built from 15 residues. CDR3 bases: TGTGCCAGCAGCCCAGGGGTAAATCCCTACAATGAGCAGTTCTTC. This gives the protein CASSPGVNPYNEQFF.

At least ten counts were recorded for this clonotype. The genes are TRBV5-1 and TRBJ2-7; 9 nucleotides agree with TRBD1. Germline lookup yields CDR1 SGHRS and CDR2 YFSETQ. The ends lost 5 bases at V and 6 bases at J; junction bases unmatched: 6. The CDR3 is 13 residues long. The CDR3 loop is CASRARTGAEQYF. Written as DNA, the CDR3 is TGCGCCAGCAGAGCCCGGACAGGGGCCGAGCAGTACTTC.

This clonotype has ten or more counts. The chain has TRBV5-1 and TRBJ1-1; D might be TRBD1 (5 bases). The ends were cut back, 3 bases at V and 1 base at J, with 10 bases in the middle. From germline, CDR1 is SGHRS and CDR2 YFSETQ. The CDR3 has 14 residues. CDR3 residues: CASSSGRQNTEAFF. CDR3 sequence (DNA): TGCGCCAGCAGCTCGGGACGGCAGAACACTGAAGCTTTCTTT.

This clonotype was seen a handful of times. V gene TRBV9 combines with J gene TRBJ2-3; 10 nucleotides match TRBD1. Germline trimming cut 4 bases from V and 6 bases from J; bases unmatched to any gene: 17. The CDR3 contains 18 residues. The V gene's germline CDR1 is SGDLS and CDR2 YYNGEE. The CDR3 DNA sequence: TGTGCCAGCAGCTCCCCCCCAATCGGGACAGGGGATCGGGATACGCAGTATTTT. Translation gives CASSSPPIGTGDRDTQYF.

The V gene is TRBV6-1, the J gene TRBJ1-2, with D unresolved. The V end lost 11 bases, the J end lost 2 bases, and 21 bases lay between the germline ends. Germline V lookup: CDR1 MNHNS, CDR2 SASEGT. The CDR3 contains 15 residues. The CDR3 here is CAGSEGSEGNYGYTF. The CDR3 region has the DNA TGTGCCGGCTCTGAAGGAAGTGAAGGGAACTATGGCTACACCTTC.

This rearrangement joins TRBV11-3 to TRBJ2-6, with no clear D. Between the trimmed V and J ends, which lost 5 bases and 2 bases, there was a span of 4 bases. The CDR3 covers 13 residues. Germline-derived CDR1 and CDR2 are SGHNT and YENEEA. The CDR3 region is CASSRPGANVLTF. CDR3 DNA sequence: TGTGCCAGCAGCCGACCTGGGGCCAACGTCCTGACTTTC.

The gene calls are TRBV5-1 and TRBJ2-1; 9 nucleotides agree with TRBD2. The CDR3 has 15 amino acids. Trimming cost V 0 bases and J 5 bases; bases outside gene matches: 3. Per germline, CDR1 SGHRS and CDR2 YFSETQ. DNA for the CDR3: TGCGCCAGCAGCTTGGCCGGACTAGCGAACAATGAGCAGTTCTTC. It translates to CASSLAGLANNEQFF.

This clonotype appeared a few times. The chain joins TRBV12-3 or TRBV12-4 to TRBJ2-2; D possibly corresponds to TRBD1 (5 bases). The CDR3 covers 15 residues. V lost 2 bases and J lost 7, with 14 bases in between. CDR3 nucleotide sequence: TGTGCCAGCAGTTTAAGGTCTCAGGGCGGCGGGGAGCTGTTTTTT. It translates to CASSLRSQGGGELFF.

The V and J genes are TRBV2 and TRBJ1-1; D gene unclear. The CDR3 is 13 residues long. Trimming removed 7 bases at V and 4 bases at J, with 13 bases between. CDR1 and CDR2 (germline): SNHLY, FYNNEI. CDR3 nucleotide sequence: TGTGCCAGCAACCGTCTTAGGAGCACTGAAGCTTTCTTT. Its protein product is CASNRLRSTEAFF. Together with reference TRBV2 and TRBJ1-1, the CDR3 gives the full variable domain: EPEVTQTPSHQVTQMGQEVILRCVPISNHLYFYWYRQILGQKVEFLVSFYNNEISEKSEIFDDQFSVERPDGSNFTLKIRSTKLEDSAMYFCASNRLRSTEAFFGQGTRLTVV.

The chain is built from TRBV29-1 and TRBJ1-4; D perhaps matches TRBD1 (6 bases). Looked up from germline, CDR1 is SQVTM and CDR2 is ANQGSEA. The CDR3 length is 14 residues. V shed 6 bases and J shed 2 bases, with 13 bases lying between them. The CDR3 nucleotides read TGCAGCGTGGTGGGGGGGCAGACTAATGAAAAACTGTTTTTT. It specifies CSVVGGQTNEKLFF. Drawing the rest from reference TRBV29-1 and TRBJ1-4, the complete variable domain is SAVISQKPSRDICQRGTSLTIQCQVDSQVTMMFWYRQQPGQSLTLIATANQGSEATYESGFVIDKFPISRPNLTFSTLTVSNMSPEDSSIYLCSVVGGQTNEKLFFGSGTQLSVL.